This T cell receptor (beta chain) was profiled in a study of blood T cell repertoires in COVID-19. Across the whole study: Whether acute or convalescent, the COVID-19 samples came from the United States, Italy and Spain. The cDNA or gDNA used as material had been derived from T cells, B-cell-depleted T cells, or PBMCs.

V lost 3 bases to trimming and J lost 4 bases; unmatched junction nucleotides: 3. CDR1 and CDR2 (germline): SGHVS, FNYEAQ. The CDR3 covers 15 residues. In the original analysis: The assay estimated nucleated cells by amplifying reference gene primers. Clones were read by immunoSEQ multiplex PCR, and TCRdb kept only the in-frame ones, dropping some. That table supplies the V and J calls and clone size; D and trimming were determined from the DNA. The top ten clones hold almost 8.5% of a sample with over 95,000 clones, about 88% of them seen once. This sequence joins TRBV7-6 and TRBJ2-1; the match to TRBD1 covers 10 bases. This receptor was obtained from a woman in her sixties or seventies who had recovered from COVID-19. The source material was peripheral blood. The CDR3 protein is CASSLGQGYYNEQFF. The CDR3 nucleotides are TGTGCCAGCAGCTTGGGACAGGGGTATTACAATGAGCAGTTCTTC.